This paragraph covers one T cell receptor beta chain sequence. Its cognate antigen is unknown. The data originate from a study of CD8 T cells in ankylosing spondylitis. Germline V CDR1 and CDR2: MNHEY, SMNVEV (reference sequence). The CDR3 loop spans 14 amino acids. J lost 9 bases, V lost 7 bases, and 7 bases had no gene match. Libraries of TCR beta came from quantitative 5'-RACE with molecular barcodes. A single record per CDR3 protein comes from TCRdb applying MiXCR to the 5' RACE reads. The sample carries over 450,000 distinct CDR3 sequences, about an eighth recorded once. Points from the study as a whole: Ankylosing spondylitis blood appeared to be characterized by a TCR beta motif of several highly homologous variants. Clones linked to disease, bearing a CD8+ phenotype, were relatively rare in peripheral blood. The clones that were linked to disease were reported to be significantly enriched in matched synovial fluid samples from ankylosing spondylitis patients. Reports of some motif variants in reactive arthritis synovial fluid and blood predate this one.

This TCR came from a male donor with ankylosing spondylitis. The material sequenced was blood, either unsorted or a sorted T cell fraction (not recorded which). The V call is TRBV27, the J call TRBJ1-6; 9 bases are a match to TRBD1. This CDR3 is CASTYRGPGSPLHF. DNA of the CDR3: TGTGCCAGCACATACAGGGGGCCGGGTTCACCCCTCCACTTT.